What follows are 8 T cell receptor beta chains derived from one specimen sequenced in a study of cytomegalovirus exposure and HLA in healthy donors. PCR primers comprised 60 Vbeta and 13 Jbeta primers. Repertoires were generated with immunoSEQ multiplex PCR, while TCRdb's copy carries only in-frame clones and drops some. The listing contains about 41,000 clones. Sequenced sample: PBMCs. Source of these receptors: a man aged 25-45 years in good health and CMV-seronegative.

V is TRBV7-6 and J is TRBJ2-6; D not certain. Per germline, CDR1 SGHVS and CDR2 FNYEAQ. The CDR3 totals 15 residues. Trimming took 4 bases from V and 0 from J, leaving 7 bases between them. The CDR3 is CASSWASSGANVLTF. The CDR3 DNA reads as TGTGCCAGCAGCTGGGCGAGCTCTGGGGCCAACGTCCTGACTTTC. Combining the CDR3 with reference TRBV7-6 and TRBJ2-6 gives the whole variable domain GAGVSQSPRYKVTKRGQDVALRCDPISGHVSLYWYRQALGQGPEFLTYFNYEAQQDKSGLPNDRFSAERPEGSISTLTIQRTEQRDSAMYRCASSWASSGANVLTFGAGSRLTVL.

The V call is TRBV6-6, the J call TRBJ1-1; D call uncertain. Germline V gene lookup returns CDR1 MNHNY and CDR2 SVGAGI (reference sequence). V was pared by 2 bases and J by 1 base, with 8 bases between. The CDR3 loop spans 14 amino acids. CDR3 coding DNA: TGTGCCAGCAGTTACGGGGAGGCGAACACTGAAGCTTTCTTT. Amino acids: CASSYGEANTEAFF.

This rearrangement joins TRBV7-2 to TRBJ2-2; TRBD1 matches at 9 bases. The V and J ends lost 5 bases and 5 bases, in that order; junction bases with no gene match: 9. The CDR3 is 16 residues long. Germline-derived CDR1 and CDR2 are SGHTA and FQGNSA. CDR3 sequence reads: CASSGVGTGITGELFF. The CDR3 region has the DNA TGTGCCAGCAGCGGGGTTGGGACAGGGATAACCGGGGAGCTGTTTTTT.

The V call is TRBV6-6, the J call TRBJ2-1, with TRBD2 matching over 7 bases. The CDR3 spans 13 residues. The junction had 2 bases not matched to a gene; V was cut back by 7 bases and J by 2 bases. Germline V lookup: CDR1 MNHNY, CDR2 SVGAGI (reference sequence). The CDR3 bases are TGTGCCAGCACGGGGGGACCCTACAATGAGCAGTTCTTC. Protein sequence: CASTGGPYNEQFF.

V usage is TRBV7-9 and J usage is TRBJ2-2; TRBD1 might be the D (6 bases). Germline V gene sequence: CDR1 SEHNR, CDR2 FQNEAQ (reference sequence). Trimming left V 5 bases short and J 4 bases short, with 11 bases between. This CDR3 contains 14 residues. The CDR3 here is CASSLGQSTGELFF. The DNA of the CDR3 is TGTGCCAGCAGCCTCGGACAGAGCACCGGGGAGCTGTTTTTT.

The rearrangement uses TRBV5-1 and TRBJ1-5; a weak D match, TRBD1 (6 bases). The length of the CDR3 is 13 residues. Germline V gives CDR1 SGHRS, CDR2 YFSETQ. V gave up 4 bases and J gave up 7 bases, with 12 bases separating them. The CDR3 bases are TGCGCCAGCAGCAGGCGGGGGACACAGCCCCAGCATTTT. Residues: CASSRRGTQPQHF.

The chain couples TRBV6-6 to TRBJ2-1, with a weak D call TRBD1 (5 bases). Germline assignment: CDR1 MNHNY and CDR2 SVGAGI (reference sequence). The CDR3 length is 14 residues. V lost 4 bases to trimming and J lost 9 bases, with 16 bases between them. CDR3 nucleotide sequence: TGTGCCAGCAGTTTTCGGACACCCGTGGTTGAGCAGTTCTTC. Encoded protein: CASSFRTPVVEQFF.

The V call is TRBV4-2, the J call TRBJ1-2; 7 positions match TRBD1. Trimming at V came to 3 bases and at J to 4 bases, leaving 2 bases not matched to a gene. Germline CDR1 reads LGHNA; CDR2 reads YNFKEQ. CDR3 length: 13 residues. The CDR3, as DNA: TGTGCCAGCAGCCACGGGACAGCCTATGGCTACACCTTC. As protein: CASSHGTAYGYTF.